The 28 T cell receptor beta chains given below trace back to one sample, sequenced in a study of shared clonotypes between healthy human individuals. Data came from immunoSEQ multiplex PCR; TCRdb stores just in-frame clones and leaves some out. The sample has a few million clones, approximately 95% seen once. The sequencing sample was made of naive CD4+ T cells from PBMCs. Documented subset: CD45RA+ positively selected. These receptors all stem from a man in his late teens or twenties in good health. Some clones in this sample may be carry-over from other donors' samples.

Points on this clone: The DNA is left out, because the CDR3 cannot be placed on it with certainty; the CDR3 is given as TCRdb lists it. The chain is built from TRBV12-2 and TRBJ1-4; the table calls TRBD1, which could not be checked here. TRBV12-2 represents a pseudogene. Ends included, the CDR3 has 16 residues. CDR3 sequence: CASRLALRHRYLNCFF.

The genes are TRBV5-1 and TRBJ1-3; D is undetermined. CDR1 is SGHRS, CDR2 YFSETQ, per germline. This CDR3 is 15 amino acids long. V dropped 4 bases and J dropped 1 base, with 12 bases sitting between them. The CDR3 loop reads CASSANGGSGNTIYF. CDR3 sequence (DNA): TGCGCCAGCAGCGCAAATGGAGGATCTGGAAACACCATATATTTT.

This chain links TRBV10-2 with TRBJ2-5, with 12 bases that match TRBD2. V shed 8 bases, J shed 6 bases, and the junction held 13 bases outside the gene matches. The CDR3 loop spans 16 amino acids. The germline CDR1 and CDR2 sequences are WSHSY and SAAADI. CDR3 coding DNA: TGCGCCAGCCTAGTGACTAGCGGGAGCCTGGTGAAGACCCAGTACTTC. It specifies CASLVTSGSLVKTQYF.

This clone was counted a few times. This chain links TRBV27 with TRBJ2-1, with D hard to call. V dropped 5 bases and J dropped 2 bases, with 7 bases sitting between them. From germline, CDR1 is MNHEY and CDR2 SMNVEV (reference sequence). This CDR3 is 13 amino acids long. CDR3 in amino acids: CASSRLTYNEQFF. In nucleotides, the CDR3 is TGTGCCAGCAGTCGGCTTACCTACAATGAGCAGTTCTTC.

In DNA, the CDR3 is TGTGCCAGCGGTCCCCTCGCCTTTGATCTTGAGACCCAGTACTTC. Its translation is CASGPLAFDLETQYF. The V and J genes are TRBV6-6 and TRBJ2-5, with unresolved D. The V gene lost 8 bases and the J gene lost 5 bases, with 21 bases spanning the gap. Germline values: CDR1 MNHNY, CDR2 SVGAGI (reference sequence). The CDR3 runs 15 residues.

J is TRBJ2-1 and V is TRBV7-9, with TRBD2 identical over 7 bases. Losses at the gene ends were 1 base for V and 2 bases for J; bases not matched to a gene: 8. The V gene's germline CDR1 is SEHNR and CDR2 FQNEAQ (reference sequence). This CDR3 comprises 17 residues. This chain's CDR3 is CASSLGAGAFTYNEQFF. The CDR3 DNA follows: TGTGCCAGCAGCTTAGGGGCGGGAGCCTTCACCTACAATGAGCAGTTCTTC.

This chain joins TRBV6-1 and TRBJ2-7; possibly TRBD1 or TRBD2 for D (5 bases each). This CDR3 contains 13 residues. Trimming cost V 8 bases and J 6 bases, with 17 bases left between them. Per the germline V gene, CDR1 is MNHNS and CDR2 is SASEGT. CDR3 sequence: CASRGSKAPEQYF. In DNA, the CDR3 is TGTGCCAGCCGGGGCTCGAAGGCGCCCGAGCAGTACTTC.

The V call is TRBV4-2, the J call TRBJ1-1, with unresolved D. Looked up from germline, CDR1 is LGHNA and CDR2 is YNFKEQ. The CDR3 contains 10 residues. With 4 bases removed from V and 10 bases from J, the gap between germline ends came to 7 bases. CDR3 amino acids: CASSLSVAFF. The CDR3 coding sequence is TGTGCCAGCAGCCTCTCGGTAGCTTTCTTT.

The V gene is TRBV5-1, the J gene TRBJ1-5, with D possibly TRBD1 on 5 matching bases. Trimming cost V 1 base and J 2 bases, with 10 bases left between them. Germline CDR1 is SGHRS and CDR2 is YFSETQ. This CDR3 has 15 residues. The CDR3 bases are TGCGCCAGCAGCTTGACACCGGGGGGCAATCAGCCCCAGCATTTT. Amino acids: CASSLTPGGNQPQHF.

V and J are TRBV7-6 and TRBJ1-4, with TRBD1 matching over 7 bases. The CDR3 spans 16 residues. Germline loops: CDR1 SGHVS, CDR2 FNYEAQ. Losses at the gene ends were 3 bases for V and 12 bases for J; bases not matched to a gene: 16. The CDR3 DNA reads TGTGCCAGCAGCTTCCGGTGGGGCAGGGGGACCGCGGAACTGTTTTTT. It codes for CASSFRWGRGTAELFF.

The V gene is TRBV5-1, the J gene TRBJ1-2, with TRBD1 identical over 10 bases. V trimming: 3 bases; J trimming: 8 bases; junction bases outside the gene matches: 10. Germline assignment: CDR1 SGHRS and CDR2 YFSETQ. The CDR3 is 15 amino acids. As DNA, the CDR3 is TGCGCCAGCAGCTGGCCCCTGGGACAGGGGAACGGCTACACCTTC. It codes for CASSWPLGQGNGYTF.

This clone came up once. The V and J genes are TRBV6-5 and TRBJ1-2; 9 positions agree with TRBD1. Per germline, CDR1 MNHEY and CDR2 SVGAGI. The V and J ends lost 6 bases and 8 bases, in that order; junction bases with no gene match: 13. CDR3 length: 15 amino acids. The CDR3 DNA is TGTGCCAGCAGCTCCAGGGGACAGGGAGCGGAAGGCTACACCTTC. This sequence encodes CASSSRGQGAEGYTF.

The chain is built from TRBV28 and TRBJ2-7; 8 bases line up with TRBD1. Trimming removed 8 bases from V and 4 bases from J; junction bases left unmatched: 10. The CDR3 length is 14 residues. CDR1 and CDR2 (germline): MDHEN, SYDVKM. The CDR3 DNA is TGTGCCAGCCATACAGGGGGTGAGTGGTACGAGCAGTACTTC. It codes for CASHTGGEWYEQYF.

CDR3 nucleotide sequence: TGCGCCAGCAGCCCACAACTACCAGATACGCAGTATTTT. Its protein is CASSPQLPDTQYF. J is TRBJ2-3 and V is TRBV5-1; no firm D call. V was cut by 4 bases and J by 4 bases, with 10 bases left in between. Looked up from germline, CDR1 is SGHRS and CDR2 is YFSETQ. The CDR3 runs 13 residues. The complete variable domain, with remaining parts taken from reference TRBV5-1 and TRBJ2-3, reads KAGVTQTPRYLIKTRGQQVTLSCSPISGHRSVSWYQQTPGQGLQFLFEYFSETQRNKGNFPGRFSGRQFSNSRSEMNVSTLELGDSALYLCASSPQLPDTQYFGPGTRLTVL.

The count of this clone is one. For the CDR3, the DNA is TGTGCCAGCAGTCGCTTAGGACTAGCGGTTTACAATGAGCAGTTCTTC. It is translated as CASSRLGLAVYNEQFF. This chain links TRBV6-6 with TRBJ2-1; 10 bases agree with TRBD2. This CDR3 has 16 residues. V shed 5 bases, J shed 4 bases, and the junction held 8 bases outside the gene matches. Germline V lookup: CDR1 MNHNY, CDR2 SVGAGI (reference sequence).

This chain uses TRBV7-3 with TRBJ2-3; a weak D match, TRBD2 (6 bases). V was cut by 5 bases and J by 7 bases, with 16 bases left in between. The CDR3 spans 14 residues. CDR1 SGHTA and CDR2 FQGTGA come from the germline V gene. The CDR3 loop reads CASSAGLNDYTQYF. The CDR3, as DNA: TGTGCCAGCAGCGCGGGGCTAAATGATTATACGCAGTATTTT.

This clone was observed once. The rearrangement joins TRBV27 to TRBJ1-4; D ambiguous. Between the trimmed V and J ends, which lost 2 bases and 8 bases, there was a span of 9 bases. The CDR3 runs 13 residues. Germline lookup yields CDR1 MNHEY and CDR2 SMNVEV (reference sequence). The DNA for the CDR3 is TGTGCCAGCAGTTTAAAAGCTGACGAAAAACTGTTTTTT. Its translation: CASSLKADEKLFF. The full variable domain, rest sourced from reference TRBV27 and TRBJ1-4, is EAQVTQNPRYLITVTGKKLTVTCSQNMNHEYMSWYRQDPGLGLRQIYYSMNVEVTDKGDVPEGYKVSRKEKRNFPLILESPSPNQTSLYFCASSLKADEKLFFGSGTQLSVL.

The chain couples TRBV18 to TRBJ2-6; no definite D call. Trimming removed 1 base from V and 0 bases from J, with 7 bases in between. This CDR3 is 16 amino acids long. Per germline, CDR1 KGHSH and CDR2 LQKENI. The CDR3 DNA sequence: TGTGCCAGCTCACCACTTTTGGCCTCTGGGGCCAACGTCCTGACTTTC. Translated, it gives CASSPLLASGANVLTF.

This rearrangement joins TRBV7-8 to TRBJ1-3; D call uncertain. Trimming took off 7 bases at V and 3 bases at J, with 19 bases between the two ends. This CDR3 comprises 16 residues. CDR1 is SGHVS and CDR2 is FQNEAQ in the germline V gene. CDR3 region: CASTLRPARGGNTIYF. CDR3 in DNA: TGTGCCAGCACCCTGCGACCAGCCCGAGGTGGAAACACCATATATTTT.

The gene calls are TRBV18 and TRBJ2-7; D is ambiguous. Germline V CDR1 and CDR2: KGHSH, LQKENI. The V end was cut by 3 bases, the J end by 7 bases, with 13 bases between. The CDR3 contains 13 residues. CDR3 DNA: TGTGCCAGCTCACCGTCGGCCCAAATGGAGCAGTACTTC. It encodes CASSPSAQMEQYF.

In its sample, this clone was seen once. V gene TRBV28 combines with J gene TRBJ2-7; D is undetermined. Germline V gene data show CDR1 as MDHEN and CDR2 as SYDVKM. The CDR3 sequence is 16 residues long. V was trimmed by 6 bases and J by 5 bases, leaving 23 bases between them. As DNA, the CDR3 is TGTGCCAGCAGCCGCCTGACAAGGCAATCCAACGACGAGCAGTACTTC. Protein product: CASSRLTRQSNDEQYF.

The rearrangement uses TRBV28 and TRBJ2-3; possible D gene TRBD2, 5 bases. Per germline, CDR1 MDHEN and CDR2 SYDVKM. V was cut by 10 bases and J by 0 bases, with 14 bases left in between. The CDR3 spans 14 residues. The CDR3 protein is CATAGQLSTDTQYF. In nucleotides, the CDR3 is TGTGCCACGGCGGGCCAACTTAGCACAGATACGCAGTATTTT.

This chain links TRBV29-1 with TRBJ2-7; maybe TRBD2 (6 bases). CDR1 SQVTM and CDR2 ANQGSEA come from the germline V gene. The CDR3 loop spans 13 amino acids. V lost 1 base and J lost 5, with 12 bases in between. CDR3 nucleotides: TGCAGCGTTGAAGCCTCAGGGAGGCACGAGCAGTACTTC. Encoded protein: CSVEASGRHEQYF.

The chain carries TRBV5-4 and TRBJ2-3, with D perhaps TRBD1 (6 bases). This CDR3 comprises 16 residues. The ends were cut back, 0 bases at V and 5 bases at J, with 16 bases in the middle. The germline V gene encodes CDR1 SGHNT and CDR2 YYREEE (reference sequence). This CDR3 is CASSLGGRGPGDTQYF. The CDR3 DNA follows: TGTGCCAGCAGCTTGGGAGGCAGGGGACCAGGAGATACGCAGTATTTT.

The genes are TRBV19 and TRBJ1-5, with D unclear. V dropped 3 bases and J dropped 2 bases, with 14 bases sitting between them. Germline V gene sequence: CDR1 LNHDA, CDR2 SQIVND (reference sequence). This CDR3 is built from 16 residues. CDR3 sequence (DNA): TGTGCCAGTAGTATTTACTTAGCCACTGGCAATCAGCCCCAGCATTTT. It translates to CASSIYLATGNQPQHF.

This clone was counted once. This sequence joins TRBV4-1 and TRBJ2-1; D might be TRBD2 (6 bases). Germline V gene lookup returns CDR1 MGHRA and CDR2 YSYEKL. The CDR3 has 15 amino acids. Deletions cut 1 base from V and 8 bases from J, with 15 bases between. The CDR3 is CASSQVASVRYEQFF. The CDR3 DNA reads TGCGCCAGCAGCCAAGTGGCTAGCGTCCGGTATGAGCAGTTCTTC.

The rearrangement uses TRBV2 and TRBJ2-2, with 7 bases matching TRBD2. With 3 bases clipped from V and 6 bases from J, the junction kept 1 base outside the gene matches. The CDR3 sequence is 13 residues long. Germline V gene data show CDR1 as SNHLY and CDR2 as FYNNEI. The CDR3 reads CASSERGSGELFF. CDR3 bases: TGTGCCAGCAGTGAGCGGGGGTCCGGGGAGCTGTTTTTT.

The chain couples TRBV28 to TRBJ2-5, with TRBD1 identical over 7 bases. Trimming cost V 2 bases and J 4 bases; bases outside gene matches: 7. The CDR3 is 15 amino acids. Germline V gene lookup returns CDR1 MDHEN and CDR2 SYDVKM. In nucleotides, the CDR3 is TGTGCCAGCAGTTTACCAGGGGGAATTCGAGAGACCCAGTACTTC. Amino acids: CASSLPGGIRETQYF.